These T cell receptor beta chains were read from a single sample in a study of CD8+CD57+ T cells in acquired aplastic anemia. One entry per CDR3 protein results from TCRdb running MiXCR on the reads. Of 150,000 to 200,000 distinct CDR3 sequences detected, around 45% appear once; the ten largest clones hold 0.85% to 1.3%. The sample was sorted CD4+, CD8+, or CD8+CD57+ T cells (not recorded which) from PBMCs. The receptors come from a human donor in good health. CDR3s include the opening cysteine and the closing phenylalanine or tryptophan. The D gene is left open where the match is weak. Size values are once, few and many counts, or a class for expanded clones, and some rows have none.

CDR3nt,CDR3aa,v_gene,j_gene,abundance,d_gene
TGTGCCAGCAGTTACTCGGACAGCTCCTACGAGCAGTACTTC,CASSYSDSSYEQYF,TRBV6-5,TRBJ2-7,NA,NA
TGTGCCTGGAGTGAAATGGGTAACAGGGCCGGCCCAGATACGCAGTATTTT,CAWSEMGNRAGPDTQYF,TRBV30,TRBJ2-3,few,NA
TGTGCCAGCAGTGAAAGCCCGGGCAGCACAGATACGCAGTATTTT,CASSESPGSTDTQYF,TRBV2,TRBJ2-3,NA,NA
TGCAGTGCTAGCCTTGGGGTAGGGCAGCCCCAGCATTTT,CSASLGVGQPQHF,TRBV20-1,TRBJ1-5,NA,NA
TGTGCCAGCCGAACCCCCGGGGTAGATACGACCGGGGAGCTGTTTTTT,CASRTPGVDTTGELFF,TRBV6-1,TRBJ2-2,NA,NA
TGTGCTAGTGGTTTGGGTACCCAACCAGGGAGGAGCAATCAGCCCCAGCATTTT,CASGLGTQPGRSNQPQHF,TRBV12-5,TRBJ1-5,NA,NA
TGTGCCAGTAGCTTCTTCGGGCAAGAAAAACTGTTTTTT,CASSFFGQEKLFF,TRBV19,TRBJ1-4,many,NA
TGTGCCAGCAGCCAAGACCCTCAGGGTTTTAGTTTGGGGACCCAGTACTTC,CASSQDPQGFSLGTQYF,TRBV14,TRBJ2-5,many,NA
TGCAGCGTTGATCCACAGGGGGCTCGAGGCTACACCTTC,CSVDPQGARGYTF,TRBV29-1,TRBJ1-2,NA,TRBD1
TGTGCCAGCAGTGGCCAAGGCGAGCAGTACTTC,CASSGQGEQYF,TRBV25-1,TRBJ2-7,NA,NA
TGTGCCAGCAGCTTAACGACAGGGCAGGGAACGGATGGCTACACCTTC,CASSLTTGQGTDGYTF,TRBV7-3,TRBJ1-2,NA,TRBD1
TGTGCCAGCAGCTACACGGGCGTCCCGCCCAACGAGCAGTACTTC,CASSYTGVPPNEQYF,TRBV7-2,TRBJ2-7,NA,NA
TGTGCCAGCAGCCTGGGACTAGGAGGCTCGAATACGCAGTATTTT,CASSLGLGGSNTQYF,TRBV3-1,TRBJ2-3,few,TRBD2
TGTGCCACCAGTGATTCTGGAGCCTCTAGCACAGATACGCAGTATTTT,CATSDSGASSTDTQYF,TRBV24-1,TRBJ2-3,few,NA
TGTGCCAGCAGCTTAGTCCAGGGTGAATTCCTAACCGGTACGCAGTATTTT,CASSLVQGEFLTGTQYF,TRBV7-9,TRBJ2-3,many,NA
TGTGCCAGCAGTTACCCCTCCTCAGCGGGGGGGACCTACGAGCAGTACTTC,CASSYPSSAGGTYEQYF,TRBV6-5,TRBJ2-7,few,TRBD2
TGTGCCAGCAGTAGGTTGGGGGTGTTCGGGACCCAGTACTTC,CASSRLGVFGTQYF,TRBV2,TRBJ2-5,NA,NA
TGTGCCAGCAGTTACGGAGGAAACAATCAGCCCCAGCATTTT,CASSYGGNNQPQHF,TRBV6-5,TRBJ1-5,many,NA
TGTGCCACCAGCAGAGACCTGTTAAAAGAGCAGTTCTTC,CATSRDLLKEQFF,TRBV15,TRBJ2-1,NA,NA
TGTGCCAGCAGCTCCGGGACTAGCGGGAGCTATGAGCAGTTCTTC,CASSSGTSGSYEQFF,TRBV5-4,TRBJ2-1,NA,TRBD2
TGCGCCAGCAGCTTGGAGGGGGCTTGGACAGATACGCAGTATTTT,CASSLEGAWTDTQYF,TRBV5-1,TRBJ2-3,many,TRBD1
TGTGCCAGTTCCAGGGAAAAGAACACTGAAGCTTTCTTT,CASSREKNTEAFF,TRBV2,TRBJ1-1,NA,NA
TGCAGTTTCACTAAGGTTTTCACAGATACGCAGTATTTT,CSFTKVFTDTQYF,TRBV20-1,TRBJ2-3,many,NA
TGTGCCAGTAGCATACCTTTTTCTGGGGCCAACGTCCTGACTTTC,CASSIPFSGANVLTF,TRBV19,TRBJ2-6,NA,NA
TGTGCCAGCAGTCCATCCAGACAGGGGGCAAACTATGGCTACACCTTC,CASSPSRQGANYGYTF,TRBV10-3,TRBJ1-2,once,TRBD1
TGCGCCAGCAGTGCCGAGCTAGCGGGAGTAGCGGGGGCCAACGTCCTGACTTTC,CASSAELAGVAGANVLTF,TRBV10-1,TRBJ2-6,NA,TRBD2
TGTGCCAGCAGCCCAGGACCCGGCGGAAACACCATATATTTT,CASSPGPGGNTIYF,TRBV7-3,TRBJ1-3,NA,NA
TGCAGTGCTAGAAGTAGCGGGGGGCATTTGTACGAGCAGTACTTC,CSARSSGGHLYEQYF,TRBV20-1,TRBJ2-7,NA,TRBD2
TGTGCCAGCAGCGTACAAGCGGGTAACTACAATGAGCAGTTCTTC,CASSVQAGNYNEQFF,TRBV19,TRBJ2-1,NA,NA
TGTGCCAGCGCAGGGTCCGGGACAGGGGCCGGGGAGCAGTACTTC,CASAGSGTGAGEQYF,TRBV3-1,TRBJ2-7,NA,TRBD1
TGTGCCAGCAGTGCCCAGGGCGATATAGAGACCCAGTACTTC,CASSAQGDIETQYF,TRBV25-1,TRBJ2-5,NA,NA